This T cell receptor beta chain was sequenced in a study of tissue T cells after allogeneic stem cell transplantation. V lost 5 bases and J lost 4, with 18 bases in between. The CDR3 consists of 15 residues. Germline-derived CDR1 and CDR2 are SGHVS and FNYEAQ. Using immunoSEQ multiplex PCR, the repertoire was profiled, and TCRdb retains in-frame clones only, with some absent. The top ten clones hold 7.5% to 9% of a sample with about 25,000 clones, roughly 80% of them seen once. This clonotype was obtained from a female donor over 55 with lung cancer. Sequencing used tissue from the ileum, obtained at autopsy. The rearrangement joins TRBV7-6 to TRBJ2-7; no reliable D call. The CDR3 sequence: CASSPPASPPYEQYF. The CDR3 DNA reads TGTGCCAGCAGCCCCCCGGCTAGTCCCCCTTACGAGCAGTACTTC.